The rows below give T cell receptor beta chains drawn from one sample of a study of T cells in Graves' hyperthyroidism and ophthalmopathy. MiXCR, applied by TCRdb to the multiplex PCR reads, yields one record per CDR3 protein. The sample has about 400,000 distinct CDR3 sequences; about 15% are singletons. The sample comprised blood. The receptors here all came from a woman aged 18-29 years with Graves' hyperthyroidism that later progressed to Graves' ophthalmopathy. The CDR3 runs from the conserved cysteine through the conserved F or W. The D gene is left open where the match is weak. The listing skips clone size in some rows; elsewhere it reads once, few, many or a size class.

J gene: TRBJ2-5
V gene: TRBV3-1
D gene: NA
clone size: many
CDR3 protein: CASSPGHADVETQYF
CDR3 DNA: TGTGCCAGCAGCCCCGGACACGCTGATGTGGAGACCCAGTACTTC

J gene: TRBJ1-2
V gene: TRBV30
D gene: TRBD1
clone size: many
CDR3 protein: CASTRDRGLDYGYTF
CDR3 DNA: TGTGCCTCCACCCGGGACAGGGGGCTGGACTATGGCTACACCTTC

J gene: TRBJ1-5
V gene: TRBV4-1
D gene: TRBD1
clone size: NA
CDR3 protein: CASSQTGFQPQHF
CDR3 DNA: TGCGCCAGCAGCCAGACAGGGTTTCAGCCCCAGCATTTT

J gene: TRBJ1-4
V gene: TRBV4-1
D gene: NA
clone size: many
CDR3 protein: CASSQHETRTNEKLFF
CDR3 DNA: TGCGCCAGCAGCCAGCACGAGACGCGAACTAATGAAAAACTGTTTTTT

J gene: TRBJ1-5
V gene: TRBV7-2
D gene: NA
clone size: many
CDR3 protein: CASSLGGLLGNQPQHF
CDR3 DNA: TGTGCCAGCAGCTTAGGGGGACTTTTGGGCAATCAGCCCCAGCATTTT

J gene: TRBJ2-2
V gene: TRBV5-1
D gene: TRBD1
clone size: many
CDR3 protein: CASRGTGASGELFF
CDR3 DNA: TGCGCCAGCAGAGGGACAGGGGCGAGCGGGGAGCTGTTTTTT

J gene: TRBJ2-1
V gene: TRBV28
D gene: NA
clone size: many
CDR3 protein: CASSFEEYNEQFF
CDR3 DNA: TGTGCCAGCAGTTTCGAGGAATACAATGAGCAGTTCTTC

J gene: TRBJ2-7
V gene: TRBV28
D gene: TRBD2
clone size: many
CDR3 protein: CASSFERETYEQYF
CDR3 DNA: TGTGCCAGCAGTTTCGAGCGGGAGACCTACGAGCAGTACTTC

J gene: TRBJ2-5
V gene: TRBV20-1
D gene: TRBD2
clone size: NA
CDR3 protein: CSARRLAGVQETQYF
CDR3 DNA: TGCAGTGCTAGGAGACTAGCGGGAGTTCAAGAGACCCAGTACTTC

J gene: TRBJ2-3
V gene: TRBV4-3
D gene: NA
clone size: NA
CDR3 protein: CASSQEWARGTDTQYF
CDR3 DNA: TGCGCCAGCAGCCAAGAATGGGCCAGGGGTACAGATACGCAGTATTTT

J gene: TRBJ2-2
V gene: TRBV11-2
D gene: NA
clone size: many
CDR3 protein: CASSLGADGTGELFF
CDR3 DNA: TGTGCCAGCAGCTTAGGTGCGGATGGCACCGGGGAGCTGTTTTTT

J gene: TRBJ2-7
V gene: TRBV5-1
D gene: TRBD1
clone size: NA
CDR3 protein: CASSRQGVTYEQYF
CDR3 DNA: TGCGCCAGCAGTAGACAGGGGGTTACCTACGAGCAGTACTTC

J gene: TRBJ2-2
V gene: TRBV3-1
D gene: TRBD1
clone size: NA
CDR3 protein: CASSQAGQGISTGELFF
CDR3 DNA: TGTGCCAGCAGCCAAGCAGGACAGGGGATAAGCACCGGGGAGCTGTTTTTT

J gene: TRBJ2-1
V gene: TRBV5-1
D gene: NA
clone size: few
CDR3 protein: CASSPSPSEPDDEQFF
CDR3 DNA: TGCGCCAGCAGCCCTTCCCCTAGCGAACCGGACGATGAGCAGTTCTTC

J gene: TRBJ2-3
V gene: TRBV9
D gene: NA
clone size: NA
CDR3 protein: CASSVAEGFGDDTQYF
CDR3 DNA: TGTGCCAGCAGCGTAGCTGAGGGGTTCGGAGATGATACGCAGTATTTT

J gene: TRBJ2-1
V gene: TRBV29-1
D gene: TRBD2
clone size: once
CDR3 protein: CSAETSDTESSYNKQFF
CDR3 DNA: TGCAGCGCCGAGACTAGCGACACTGAGAGCTCCTACAATAAGCAGTTCTTC

J gene: TRBJ2-7
V gene: TRBV28
D gene: NA
clone size: NA
CDR3 protein: CASSNGGASSYEQYF
CDR3 DNA: TGTGCCAGCAGTAACGGCGGGGCCAGCTCCTACGAGCAGTACTTC

J gene: TRBJ1-2
V gene: TRBV10-3
D gene: NA
clone size: NA
CDR3 protein: CAIRGTRDGYTF
CDR3 DNA: TGTGCCATCAGGGGGACAAGAGATGGCTACACCTTC

J gene: TRBJ2-4
V gene: TRBV28
D gene: NA
clone size: NA
CDR3 protein: CASSRDYPAKNIQYF
CDR3 DNA: TGTGCCAGCAGCCGAGACTACCCGGCCAAAAACATTCAGTACTTC

J gene: TRBJ1-5
V gene: TRBV12-3/TRBV12-4
D gene: TRBD1
clone size: NA
CDR3 protein: CASSLAGGGNRSQHF
CDR3 DNA: TGTGCCAGCAGTTTGGCAGGGGGAGGCAATCGGTCCCAGCATTTT

J gene: TRBJ2-7
V gene: TRBV6-2/TRBV6-3
D gene: NA
clone size: many
CDR3 protein: CASSSRGDEQYF
CDR3 DNA: TGTGCCAGCAGTTCCCGGGGAGACGAGCAGTACTTC

J gene: TRBJ2-7
V gene: TRBV29-1
D gene: NA
clone size: many
CDR3 protein: CSVAGSAPHYEQYF
CDR3 DNA: TGCAGCGTTGCCGGTAGCGCACCCCATTACGAGCAGTACTTC

J gene: TRBJ2-7
V gene: TRBV24-1
D gene: TRBD2
clone size: many
CDR3 protein: CATSDPTSGESEQYF
CDR3 DNA: TGTGCCACCAGTGACCCCACTAGCGGGGAGAGCGAGCAGTACTTC

J gene: TRBJ2-1
V gene: TRBV24-1
D gene: NA
clone size: NA
CDR3 protein: CATSDPSYSDEQFF
CDR3 DNA: TGTGCCACCAGTGATCCGTCCTACTCGGATGAGCAGTTCTTC

J gene: TRBJ2-7
V gene: TRBV5-4
D gene: NA
clone size: NA
CDR3 protein: CASSWGQGQVEQYF
CDR3 DNA: TGTGCCAGCAGCTGGGGACAAGGTCAGGTGGAGCAGTACTTC

J gene: TRBJ2-1
V gene: TRBV2
D gene: NA
clone size: many
CDR3 protein: CASSEIWGSYNEQFF
CDR3 DNA: TGTGCCAGCAGTGAAATCTGGGGCTCCTACAATGAGCAGTTCTTC

J gene: TRBJ1-1
V gene: TRBV20-1
D gene: NA
clone size: few
CDR3 protein: CSAPRSSAEAFF
CDR3 DNA: TGCAGTGCCCCCCGGAGTAGCGCTGAAGCTTTCTTT

J gene: TRBJ2-2
V gene: TRBV3-1
D gene: NA
clone size: many
CDR3 protein: CASSHYVANTGELFF
CDR3 DNA: TGTGCCAGCAGCCACTACGTCGCGAACACCGGGGAGCTGTTTTTT

J gene: TRBJ1-1
V gene: TRBV20-1
D gene: NA
clone size: NA
CDR3 protein: CSATGLIGAFF
CDR3 DNA: TGCAGTGCTACTGGACTGATTGGAGCTTTCTTT

J gene: TRBJ1-2
V gene: TRBV12-3/TRBV12-4
D gene: NA
clone size: many
CDR3 protein: CASSLENTSRGYTF
CDR3 DNA: TGTGCCAGCAGTTTAGAAAATACTTCGAGGGGCTACACCTTC

J gene: TRBJ1-5
V gene: TRBV20-1
D gene: NA
clone size: few
CDR3 protein: CSAPTVNQPQHF
CDR3 DNA: TGCAGTGCGCCGACAGTTAATCAGCCCCAGCATTTT

J gene: TRBJ2-3
V gene: TRBV5-6
D gene: NA
clone size: many
CDR3 protein: CASSGGTLSTDTQYF
CDR3 DNA: TGTGCCAGCAGTGGCGGGACACTGAGCACAGATACGCAGTATTTT

J gene: TRBJ2-7
V gene: TRBV6-1
D gene: NA
clone size: few
CDR3 protein: CASTPTESYEQYF
CDR3 DNA: TGTGCCAGCACCCCGACAGAGTCCTACGAGCAGTACTTC

J gene: TRBJ2-3
V gene: TRBV5-5
D gene: TRBD2
clone size: many
CDR3 protein: CASSLGLGGAGTDTQYF
CDR3 DNA: TGTGCCAGCAGCTTGGGGCTGGGGGGAGCGGGAACAGATACGCAGTATTTT

J gene: TRBJ2-7
V gene: TRBV7-9
D gene: TRBD1
clone size: few
CDR3 protein: CASSLVWDSSYEQYF
CDR3 DNA: TGTGCCAGCAGCTTAGTCTGGGACAGCTCCTACGAGCAGTACTTC

J gene: TRBJ2-3
V gene: TRBV29-1
D gene: TRBD1
clone size: few
CDR3 protein: CSVRDRVPDTQYF
CDR3 DNA: TGCAGCGTTCGGGACAGGGTGCCAGATACGCAGTATTTT

J gene: TRBJ1-1
V gene: TRBV19
D gene: NA
clone size: few
CDR3 protein: CASISGGLMNTEAFF
CDR3 DNA: TGTGCCAGTATATCGGGGGGGTTGATGAACACTGAAGCTTTCTTT

J gene: TRBJ2-7
V gene: TRBV3-1
D gene: NA
clone size: NA
CDR3 protein: CASSQDSGPQLYEQYF
CDR3 DNA: TGTGCCAGCAGCCAAGATTCCGGCCCCCAACTCTACGAGCAGTACTTC

J gene: TRBJ2-3
V gene: TRBV3-1
D gene: NA
clone size: many
CDR3 protein: CASSLPGRSTDTQYF
CDR3 DNA: TGTGCCAGCAGCCTACCGGGGAGGAGCACAGATACGCAGTATTTT

J gene: TRBJ1-5
V gene: TRBV28
D gene: TRBD1
clone size: many
CDR3 protein: CASSFLDRGSNQPQHF
CDR3 DNA: TGTGCCAGCAGTTTCCTGGACAGGGGAAGCAATCAGCCCCAGCATTTT

J gene: TRBJ1-2
V gene: TRBV2
D gene: NA
clone size: many
CDR3 protein: CASSPNQGNYGYTF
CDR3 DNA: TGTGCCAGCAGCCCGAACCAGGGTAACTATGGCTACACCTTC

J gene: TRBJ2-1
V gene: TRBV4-1
D gene: TRBD2
clone size: NA
CDR3 protein: CASSPLAGGLLYNEQFF
CDR3 DNA: TGCGCCAGCAGCCCACTAGCGGGAGGGCTACTATACAATGAGCAGTTCTTC

J gene: TRBJ1-2
V gene: TRBV7-8
D gene: TRBD1
clone size: many
CDR3 protein: CASSLRQGAVSGYTF
CDR3 DNA: TGTGCCAGCAGCTTGCGCCAGGGGGCAGTCAGTGGCTACACCTTC

J gene: TRBJ1-5
V gene: TRBV4-3
D gene: NA
clone size: many
CDR3 protein: CASSQDGVGQPQHF
CDR3 DNA: TGCGCCAGCAGCCAAGATGGAGTAGGTCAGCCCCAGCATTTT

J gene: TRBJ2-1
V gene: TRBV7-9
D gene: NA
clone size: many
CDR3 protein: CASTADLGGYNEQFF
CDR3 DNA: TGTGCCAGCACAGCAGACCTAGGGGGCTACAATGAGCAGTTCTTC

J gene: TRBJ2-1
V gene: TRBV19
D gene: NA
clone size: few
CDR3 protein: CASSRAGTLGEQFF
CDR3 DNA: TGTGCCAGTAGTAGGGCGGGCACCCTGGGAGAGCAGTTCTTC

J gene: TRBJ2-2
V gene: TRBV2
D gene: NA
clone size: many
CDR3 protein: CASSARIREWDTGELFF
CDR3 DNA: TGTGCCAGCAGCGCGAGGATCAGGGAGTGGGACACCGGGGAGCTGTTTTTT

J gene: TRBJ2-6
V gene: TRBV20-1
D gene: TRBD1
clone size: NA
CDR3 protein: CSASGTGTNSGANVLTF
CDR3 DNA: TGCAGTGCGTCCGGGACAGGGACTAACTCTGGGGCCAACGTCCTGACTTTC

J gene: TRBJ2-1
V gene: TRBV7-9
D gene: TRBD1
clone size: many
CDR3 protein: CASSSGDSYNEQFF
CDR3 DNA: TGTGCCAGCAGCTCCGGGGACAGCTACAATGAGCAGTTCTTC

J gene: TRBJ2-1
V gene: TRBV7-9
D gene: NA
clone size: NA
CDR3 protein: CASSLFFGNEQFF
CDR3 DNA: TGTGCCAGCAGCTTATTTTTTGGCAATGAGCAGTTCTTC

J gene: TRBJ2-5
V gene: TRBV11-2
D gene: TRBD1
clone size: many
CDR3 protein: CASSPGQGWETQYF
CDR3 DNA: TGTGCCAGCAGCCCGGGACAGGGCTGGGAGACCCAGTACTTC

J gene: TRBJ2-3
V gene: TRBV20-1
D gene: TRBD2
clone size: many
CDR3 protein: CSALGLAADTQYF
CDR3 DNA: TGCAGTGCCCTGGGACTAGCAGCCGATACGCAGTATTTT

J gene: TRBJ1-1
V gene: TRBV29-1
D gene: TRBD1
clone size: NA
CDR3 protein: CSGKATGATEAFF
CDR3 DNA: TGCAGCGGAAAGGCGACAGGGGCCACTGAAGCTTTCTTT

J gene: TRBJ1-1
V gene: TRBV10-3
D gene: NA
clone size: few
CDR3 protein: CAISEMETEAFF
CDR3 DNA: TGTGCCATCAGTGAGATGGAGACTGAAGCTTTCTTT

J gene: TRBJ2-3
V gene: TRBV7-9
D gene: TRBD2
clone size: NA
CDR3 protein: CASSLDGGGGDTQYF
CDR3 DNA: TGTGCCAGCAGCTTAGATGGAGGCGGGGGGGATACGCAGTATTTT

J gene: TRBJ1-2
V gene: TRBV28
D gene: TRBD1
clone size: many
CDR3 protein: CASSTGTGNGYTF
CDR3 DNA: TGTGCCAGCAGTACCGGGACAGGGAACGGCTACACCTTC

J gene: TRBJ2-1
V gene: TRBV20-1
D gene: NA
clone size: few
CDR3 protein: CSARVRGRIYNEQFF
CDR3 DNA: TGCAGTGCTAGAGTGAGGGGTAGAATCTACAATGAGCAGTTCTTC

J gene: TRBJ2-3
V gene: TRBV28
D gene: NA
clone size: NA
CDR3 protein: CASSSVPTDTQYF
CDR3 DNA: TGTGCCAGCAGTTCTGTACCCACAGATACGCAGTATTTT